These 28 T cell receptor beta chains originate from one sample sequenced in a study of regulatory T cells in long-lasting Graves disease. Described time point: newly diagnosed GD, antithyroid drugs for less than 3 months. After RNA was extracted from PBMCs, the TCR library was made from it. Both iRepertoire HTBI primers and Arm-PCR of CDR3 regions were used to build the TCR beta libraries. Each CDR3 protein gets one entry after TCRdb re-called the multiplex PCR reads with MiXCR. In the table there are 550,000 to 700,000 distinct CDR3 sequences, approximately 16% of which are singletons. These sequences were also reported in another study, on T cells in Graves' hyperthyroidism and ophthalmopathy.

The sample here was peripheral blood mononuclear cells (PBMCs), taken at new diagnosis, from a patient treated with antithyroid drugs. The receptors stem from a man in his late teens or twenties with Graves disease.

There are many counts of this clonotype. The chain recombines TRBV5-1 with TRBJ2-7, with D perhaps matching TRBD1 (6 bases). The V gene's germline CDR1 is SGHRS and CDR2 YFSETQ. The CDR3 length is 14 residues. Trimming took off 2 bases at V and 5 bases at J, with 14 bases between the two ends. This CDR3 reads CASSFGRGFNEQYF. The CDR3 region has the DNA TGCGCCAGCAGCTTCGGCAGGGGCTTCAACGAGCAGTACTTC.

This clonotype appeared a few times. V and J are TRBV6-1 and TRBJ1-4, with D perhaps TRBD1 (5 bases). Germline CDR1 MNHNS, CDR2 SASEGT. The CDR3 covers 13 residues. V was trimmed by 7 bases and J by 8 bases, leaving 14 bases between them. The chain's CDR3 is CASTRQPQEKLFF. The CDR3 DNA sequence: TGTGCCAGCACTCGACAGCCGCAAGAAAAACTGTTTTTT.

On this clonotype itself: A much larger clonotype is one base distant, so this may be a read error. V usage is TRBV6-1 and J usage is TRBJ1-5; maybe TRBD1 (6 bases). Per germline, CDR1 MNHNS and CDR2 SASEGT. The CDR3 totals 15 residues. CDR3 sequence reads: CASSRTGQGNRPQHF. Written as DNA, the CDR3 is TGTGCCAGCAGTCGAACGGGGCAGGGGAATCGGCCCCAGCATTTT.

This clonotype was found many times. The chain uses TRBV2 and TRBJ1-5; unclear D gene. The CDR3 is made up of 16 amino acids. Trimming removed 0 bases from V and 2 bases from J, with 11 bases in between. CDR1 is SNHLY, CDR2 FYNNEI, per germline. CDR3: CASSEALRARNQPQHF. The CDR3 coding sequence is TGTGCCAGCAGTGAAGCGCTAAGGGCACGCAATCAGCCCCAGCATTTT.

The chain uses TRBV27 and TRBJ2-3; TRBD2 is a possible D gene (6 bases). The CDR3 is 16 amino acids. CDR1 is MNHEY and CDR2 is SMNVEV in the germline V gene (reference sequence). V lost 0 bases and J lost 5, with 15 bases in between. CDR3 protein: CASSLSYLASGDTQYF. The CDR3 DNA reads as TGTGCCAGCAGTTTATCGTATCTAGCGTCCGGAGATACGCAGTATTTT.

In its sample, this clonotype was seen many times. The genes are TRBV24-1 and TRBJ2-1, with D hard to call. The V and J ends lost 4 bases and 8 bases respectively, with 8 bases between them. This CDR3 is 12 amino acids long. In germline, CDR1 is KGHDR, CDR2 SFDVKD. The DNA for the CDR3 is TGTGCCACCAGTGACAGACCCGATGAGCAGTTCTTC. It specifies CATSDRPDEQFF.

The chain joins TRBV7-9 to TRBJ2-5; D may be TRBD1 or TRBD2 (5 bases each). The ends were cut back, 5 bases at V and 2 bases at J, with 15 bases in the middle. Germline V CDR1 and CDR2: SEHNR, FQNEAQ (reference sequence). The CDR3 contains 15 residues. CDR3 nucleotide sequence: TGTGCCAGCAGCCAGGGACGAGGATATCAAGAGACCCAGTACTTC. Its translation: CASSQGRGYQETQYF.

The chain recombines TRBV12-3 or TRBV12-4 with TRBJ2-7; no clear D gene. The CDR3 is 12 amino acids. V dropped 7 bases and J dropped 3 bases, with 10 bases sitting between them. CDR3 in amino acids: CASTIMGYEQYF. The CDR3 coding sequence is TGTGCCAGCACGATTATGGGCTACGAGCAGTACTTC.

Worth noting for this clonotype: A much larger clone sits a single nucleotide away, making a read error possible. The chain recombines TRBV12-5 with TRBJ2-1, with TRBD2 matching 9 bases. V was clipped by 2 bases and J by 0 bases; unmatched bases: 5. The CDR3 extends over 17 amino acids. CDR1 LGHNT and CDR2 FRNRAP come from the germline V gene. The CDR3 sequence is CASGLIHSGSSYNEQFF. Written as DNA, the CDR3 is TGTGCTAGTGGTTTGATCCATAGCGGGAGCTCCTACAATGAGCAGTTCTTC.

Only one count was recorded for this clonotype. This may come from a read error, since a much larger clone is one base off. CDR3 nucleotide sequence: TGTGCCAGCAGTGAGGGGAAATGGTCCTACGGGCAGTACTTC. It yields the protein CASSEGKWSYGQYF. This chain connects TRBV2 to TRBJ2-7; D gene ambiguous. Germline V gene lookup returns CDR1 SNHLY and CDR2 FYNNEI. The CDR3 has 14 residues.

This clonotype was observed many times. The chain recombines TRBV10-3 with TRBJ2-5; D is perhaps TRBD1 (5 bases). Germline V gene data show CDR1 as ENHRY and CDR2 as SYGVKD. CDR3 length equals 13 residues. V was trimmed by 6 bases and J by 5 bases, leaving 13 bases between them. The CDR3 sequence is CAISPDRAETQYF. For the CDR3, the DNA is TGTGCCATCAGCCCCGACAGAGCGGAGACCCAGTACTTC.

This clonotype appeared many times. The chain combines TRBV24-1 with TRBJ1-2; D ambiguous. V lost 3 bases and J 2 bases, leaving 3 bases between the germline ends. The CDR3 has 12 residues. CDR1 and CDR2 (germline): KGHDR, SFDVKD. The CDR3 is CATSDPNYGYTF. In nucleotides, the CDR3 is TGTGCCACCAGTGATCCCAACTATGGCTACACCTTC.

This clonotype was detected only a few times. The chain employs TRBV6-2 or TRBV6-3 and TRBJ1-2, with D uncertain. V was pared by 2 bases and J by 0 bases, with 10 bases between. This CDR3 has 15 amino acids. Germline values: CDR1 MNHEY, CDR2 SVGEGT. CDR3 sequence (DNA): TGTGCCAGCAGTTACAGGCAGTTAGCTAACTATGGCTACACCTTC. Translating gives CASSYRQLANYGYTF.

V is TRBV20-1 and J is TRBJ2-7; D remains ambiguous. The CDR3 sequence is 14 residues long. V was clipped by 6 bases and J by 4 bases, with 19 bases between them. Germline-derived CDR1 and CDR2 are DFQATT and SNEGSKA (reference sequence). The CDR3 bases are TGCAGTGCCCCAGGAGAGGTCGTCCCTTACGAGCAGTACTTC. It specifies CSAPGEVVPYEQYF.

There are a few counts of this clonotype. This chain links TRBV5-1 with TRBJ1-5; D uncertain. This CDR3 is 15 amino acids long. Germline V gene data show CDR1 as SGHRS and CDR2 as YFSETQ. Deletions cut 4 bases from V and 9 bases from J, with 20 bases between. The CDR3 coding sequence is TGCGCCAGCAGCCTGGGTGGGCAAGAAGGTGTGCCCCAGCATTTT. Translated, it gives CASSLGGQEGVPQHF.

The V call is TRBV30, the J call TRBJ2-3; 7 nucleotides line up with TRBD2. J gave up 5 bases and V 6 bases, and 14 bases lay outside the gene matches. The CDR3 consists of 15 residues. The germline CDR1 and CDR2 sequences are GTSNPN and SVGIG (reference sequence). CDR3 sequence reads: CACRLWAGERDTQYF. CDR3 bases: TGTGCCTGCCGGTTGTGGGCGGGAGAAAGAGATACGCAGTATTTT.

This clonotype was detected ten times or more. The CDR3 reads CASSSNWRNTEAFF. The CDR3 DNA is TGCGCCAGCAGCTCCAACTGGCGGAACACTGAAGCTTTCTTT. The chain has TRBV5-1 and TRBJ1-1; D is unresolved. Trimming cost V 3 bases and J 1 base, with 10 bases left between them. In germline, CDR1 is SGHRS, CDR2 YFSETQ. The CDR3 spans 14 residues.

The CDR3 coding sequence is TGCGCCAGCAGCTCTCCCAGGGGACAGATCTACAATGAGCAGTTCTTC. It codes for CASSSPRGQIYNEQFF. The rearrangement uses TRBV5-1 and TRBJ2-1; 7 bases match TRBD1. J gave up 3 bases and V 3 bases, and 9 bases lay outside the gene matches. The germline CDR1 and CDR2 sequences are SGHRS and YFSETQ. There are 16 residues in the CDR3.

The chain links TRBV30 to TRBJ2-7, with 10 bases fitting TRBD2. Losses at the gene ends were 0 bases for V and 7 bases for J; bases not matched to a gene: 9. The CDR3 contains 15 residues. CDR1 and CDR2 (germline): GTSNPN, SVGIG (reference sequence). CDR3 region: CAWSVGSSGSNEQYF. The CDR3 nucleotides are TGTGCCTGGAGTGTTGGGTCTAGCGGGAGTAATGAGCAGTACTTC.

Turning to this clonotype: One base away lies a much larger clone, so this may be a sequencing read error. The chain couples TRBV7-2 to TRBJ2-4; 9 bases map to TRBD1. The J call may not be correct, given that the DNA end is closer to TRBJ1-2. This CDR3 comprises 16 residues. The germline V gene has CDR1 SGHTA and CDR2 FQGNSA. Here the CDR3 reads CASSSGADRGVYGYTF. CDR3 nucleotides: TGTGCCAGCAGCTCCGGTGCGGACAGGGGAGTCTATGGCTACACCTTC.

Ten or more counts support this clonotype. The chain links TRBV11-3 to TRBJ2-1; 11 bases align to TRBD2. Unmatched junction bases numbered 3, after V lost 0 bases and J lost 5 bases. Germline-derived CDR1 and CDR2 are SGHNT and YENEEA. This CDR3 has 16 amino acids. The CDR3 nucleotides read TGTGCCAGCAGCTTAGAAGGACTAGCGGGTAACAATGAGCAGTTCTTC. Amino acids: CASSLEGLAGNNEQFF.

In this sample, this clonotype turned up a few times. The rearrangement links TRBV6-1 to TRBJ1-6; 7 bases map to TRBD1. The V gene end was trimmed by 6 bases and the J gene end by 8 bases; junction bases not matched to a gene: 4. The CDR3 length is 13 residues. Germline V CDR1 and CDR2: MNHNS, SASEGT. For the CDR3, the DNA is TGTGCCAGCAGGACAGGGCGGCATTCACCCCTCCACTTT. Its translation: CASRTGRHSPLHF.

For this clonotype: A read error is likely here: a far larger clone is one base away. This chain connects TRBV12-3 or TRBV12-4 to TRBJ2-1; D uncertain. CDR3 length equals 15 residues. V was clipped by 8 bases and J by 0 bases, with 14 bases between them. The CDR3 loop is CASGTRAGSYNEQFF. The CDR3 nucleotides read TGTGCCAGCGGTACCCGGGCAGGCTCCTACAATGAGCAGTTCTTC.

This clonotype has at least ten counts. The J gene is TRBJ2-3, the V gene TRBV28; weak D call: TRBD1 (6 bases). Trimming removed 5 bases from V and 4 bases from J, with 10 bases in between. The CDR3 length is 13 residues. CDR1 MDHEN and CDR2 SYDVKM come from the germline V gene. CDR3 DNA: TGTGCCAGCAGTCAACAGGGTGCAGATACGCAGTATTTT. Translated: CASSQQGADTQYF.

The chain is built from TRBV12-3 or TRBV12-4 and TRBJ2-6; D gene uncertain. The CDR3 covers 13 residues. V was pared by 8 bases and J by 3 bases, with 8 bases between. CDR3 sequence reads: CASGIGGANVLTF. CDR3 coding DNA: TGTGCCAGCGGGATAGGTGGGGCCAACGTCCTGACTTTC.

This clonotype was seen repeatedly, ten times or more. J is TRBJ2-5 and V is TRBV5-1; D unclear. The CDR3 is 13 residues long. Trimming took off 4 bases at V and 4 bases at J, with 11 bases between the two ends. Germline lookup yields CDR1 SGHRS and CDR2 YFSETQ. CDR3 sequence (DNA): TGCGCCAGCAGCCCCCTTTTGGGAGAGACCCAGTACTTC. This sequence encodes CASSPLLGETQYF. Variable domain in full (rest from reference TRBV5-1 and TRBJ2-5): KAGVTQTPRYLIKTRGQQVTLSCSPISGHRSVSWYQQTPGQGLQFLFEYFSETQRNKGNFPGRFSGRQFSNSRSEMNVSTLELGDSALYLCASSPLLGETQYFGPGTRLLVL.

This clonotype was detected ten times or more. The J gene is TRBJ1-1, the V gene TRBV6-5; D possibly corresponds to TRBD1 (5 bases). Between the trimmed V and J ends, which lost 2 bases and 4 bases, there was a span of 11 bases. Germline V CDR1 and CDR2: MNHEY, SVGAGI. CDR3 length equals 14 residues. The CDR3 region has the DNA TGTGCCAGCAGTTACGCAGGGTGGGCCACTGAAGCTTTCTTT. This codes for CASSYAGWATEAFF.

This clonotype has a count of ten or more. The rearrangement links TRBV3-1 to TRBJ2-1; 7 nucleotides agree with TRBD2. The CDR3 runs 15 residues. CDR1 and CDR2 from the germline V gene are LGHDT and YNNKEL (reference sequence). After removal of 1 base from V and 6 bases from J, the junction contained 6 bases not matched to a gene. The CDR3 spells CASSQVAGEFNEQFF. CDR3 DNA: TGTGCCAGCAGCCAAGTCGCGGGAGAGTTCAATGAGCAGTTCTTC.